A single sample is the source of the 18 T cell receptor beta chains below, sequenced in a study of blood T cell repertoires in COVID-19. The protocol was immunoSEQ multiplex PCR, while the TCRdb copy is restricted to in-frame clones and leaves out a portion. The repertoire has around 150,000 clones, over 60% of them found once; the top ten carry approximately 9%. Sequenced input: peripheral blood. The receptors shown here come from a woman aged 45-65 years with active or convalescent COVID-19.

The chain carries TRBV6-5 and TRBJ1-1; possibly TRBD1 for D (5 bases). This CDR3 has 15 amino acids. The germline V and J ends were trimmed by 0 bases and 4 bases, with 12 bases remaining between them. Germline-derived CDR1 and CDR2 are MNHEY and SVGAGI. Here the CDR3 reads CASSYSTRVSTEAFF. The CDR3 region has the DNA TGTGCCAGCAGTTACTCGACCAGGGTCTCCACTGAAGCTTTCTTT.

This clone turned up a few times. CDR3 in amino acids: CASKGGFGELFF. The CDR3 DNA reads TGTGCCAGCAAGGGAGGATTCGGGGAGCTGTTTTTT. V and J are TRBV11-3 and TRBJ2-2, with D maybe TRBD2 (6 bases). The CDR3 covers 12 residues. Germline V CDR1 and CDR2: SGHNT, YENEEA. Trimming cost V 7 bases and J 7 bases, with 10 bases left between them.

Ten or more counts support this clone. The chain recombines TRBV3-1 (or the pseudogene TRBV3-2) with TRBJ2-7, with D perhaps matching TRBD1 (6 bases). This CDR3 is 15 amino acids long. The V gene's germline CDR1 is LGHDT and CDR2 YNNKEL (reference sequence). V was shortened by 6 bases and J by 7 bases, with 22 bases between the two germline ends. The CDR3: CASRQGPGTLGEQYF. DNA of the CDR3: TGTGCCAGCAGACAGGGTCCAGGGACCCTTGGGGAGCAGTACTTC.

The chain combines TRBV30 with TRBJ1-6, with D maybe TRBD1 (6 bases). The germline V gene has CDR1 GTSNPN and CDR2 SVGIG (reference sequence). The V end was cut by 3 bases, the J end by 6 bases, with 15 bases between. The CDR3 totals 15 residues. The CDR3 coding sequence is TGTGCCTGGAGCTACCGGGGGGGCGGTAATTCACCCCTCCACTTT. This encodes CAWSYRGGGNSPLHF. The entire variable domain, with the rest obtained from reference TRBV30 and TRBJ1-6, is as follows: SQTIHQWPATLVQPVGSPLSLECTVEGTSNPNLYWYRQAAGRGLQLLFYSVGIGQISSEVPQNLSASRPQDRQFILSSKKLLLSDSGFYLCAWSYRGGGNSPLHFGNGTRLTVT.

The chain employs TRBV14 and TRBJ1-2; D possibly corresponds to TRBD1 (6 bases). Per the germline V gene, CDR1 is SGHDN and CDR2 is FVKESK. CDR3 length: 13 amino acids. The V gene lost 1 base and the J gene lost 5 bases, with 8 bases spanning the gap. The CDR3 is CASSQVRGYGYTF. For the CDR3, the DNA is TGTGCCAGCAGCCAAGTTAGGGGGTATGGCTACACCTTC. The variable domain in full, with the rest retrieved from reference TRBV14 and TRBJ1-2, is EAGVTQFPSHSVIEKGQTVTLRCDPISGHDNLYWYRRVMGKEIKFLLHFVKESKQDESGMPNNRFLAERTGGTYSTLKVQPAELEDSGVYFCASSQVRGYGYTFGSGTRLTVV.

In its sample, this clone was seen once. The CDR3 DNA is TGTGCCAGCAGCCTATCCCTAATAGAGACCCAGTACTTC. Its translation is CASSLSLIETQYF. The chain combines TRBV4-2 with TRBJ2-5; no clear D gene. V dropped 4 bases and J dropped 4 bases, with 10 bases sitting between them. The CDR3 is made up of 13 amino acids. CDR1 is LGHNA, CDR2 YNFKEQ, per germline.

V gene TRBV27 combines with J gene TRBJ2-7; D ambiguous. CDR1 is MNHEY, CDR2 SMNVEV, per germline (reference sequence). This CDR3 is built from 14 residues. V was trimmed by 2 bases and J by 1 base, leaving 9 bases between them. CDR3: CASSLGIWSYEQYF. CDR3 in DNA: TGTGCCAGCAGTTTAGGCATTTGGTCCTACGAGCAGTACTTC.

This chain uses TRBV19 with TRBJ1-5; 9 nucleotides align to TRBD1. CDR1 LNHDA and CDR2 SQIVND come from the germline V gene (reference sequence). This CDR3 contains 14 residues. Trimming at V came to 6 bases and at J to 3 bases, leaving 3 bases not matched to a gene. CDR3 in DNA: TGTGCCAGTAGGGACAGGGGAGCCAATCAGCCCCAGCATTTT. Translating gives CASRDRGANQPQHF. Filled out from reference TRBV19 and TRBJ1-5, the complete variable domain reads DGGITQSPKYLFRKEGQNVTLSCEQNLNHDAMYWYRQDPGQGLRLIYYSQIVNDFQKGDIAEGYSVSREKKESFPLTVTSAQKNPTAFYLCASRDRGANQPQHFGDGTRLSIL.

This clone was detected a few times. CDR3 in amino acids: CASSTQGALGNTIYF. The CDR3 DNA reads TGTGCCAGCTCGACCCAGGGGGCGCTTGGAAACACCATATATTTT. The V gene is TRBV18, the J gene TRBJ1-3; TRBD1 agrees at 8 bases. Looked up from germline, CDR1 is KGHSH and CDR2 is LQKENI. J gave up 3 bases and V 6 bases, and 7 bases lay outside the gene matches. The CDR3 loop spans 15 amino acids. The full variable domain, with the rest looked up from reference TRBV18 and TRBJ1-3, is NAGVMQNPRHLVRRRGQEARLRCSPMKGHSHVYWYRQLPEEGLKFMVYLQKENIIDESGMPKERFSAEFPKEGPSILRIQQVVRGDSAAYFCASSTQGALGNTIYFGEGSWLTVV.

The chain has TRBV5-6 and TRBJ1-1; D remains ambiguous. This CDR3 spans 14 amino acids. Trimming cost V 0 bases and J 0 bases, with 6 bases left between them. Germline loops: CDR1 SGHDT, CDR2 YYEEEE. CDR3 region: CASSLGTLNTEAFF. The CDR3 bases are TGTGCCAGCAGCTTGGGAACACTGAACACTGAAGCTTTCTTT.

The chain recombines TRBV10-2 with TRBJ1-1; 10 bases line up with TRBD1. Losses at the gene ends were 3 bases for V and 6 bases for J; bases not matched to a gene: 7. The germline V gene has CDR1 WSHSY and CDR2 SAAADI. The CDR3 runs 15 residues. Here the CDR3 reads CASSERGQGLAEAFF. The CDR3, as DNA: TGCGCCAGCAGTGAAAGGGGACAGGGGTTGGCTGAAGCTTTCTTT.

The J gene is TRBJ1-3, the V gene TRBV5-5, with D possibly being TRBD1 (5 bases). This CDR3 is built from 15 residues. The V and J ends lost 3 bases and 0 bases respectively, with 10 bases between them. Per germline, CDR1 SGHKS and CDR2 YYEKEE (reference sequence). This CDR3 is CASSSDSFSGNTIYF. The CDR3 DNA reads TGTGCCAGCAGCTCTGACAGCTTCTCTGGAAACACCATATATTTT.

This chain joins TRBV28 and TRBJ2-3; D may be TRBD1 (5 bases). The V gene lost 3 bases and the J gene lost 2 bases, with 12 bases spanning the gap. The CDR3 runs 15 residues. Per germline, CDR1 MDHEN and CDR2 SYDVKM. CDR3 region: CASSFGDRDTDTQYF. In DNA form, the CDR3 reads TGTGCCAGCAGTTTCGGTGACAGAGACACAGATACGCAGTATTTT. The entire variable domain, with the rest obtained from reference TRBV28 and TRBJ2-3, is as follows: DVKVTQSSRYLVKRTGEKVFLECVQDMDHENMFWYRQDPGLGLRLIYFSYDVKMKEKGDIPEGYSVSREKKERFSLILESASTNQTSMYLCASSFGDRDTDTQYFGPGTRLTVL.

This clone was recorded once. The rearrangement links TRBV7-7 to TRBJ2-3, with 7 nucleotides matching TRBD2. In germline, CDR1 is SSHAT, CDR2 FNYEAQ (reference sequence). After removal of 5 bases from V and 0 bases from J, the junction contained 5 bases not matched to a gene. The CDR3 runs to 15 residues. CDR3 residues: CASSPSGGSTDTQYF. CDR3 nucleotides: TGTGCCAGCAGCCCCTCCGGGGGGAGCACAGATACGCAGTATTTT.

A few counts support this clone. V gene TRBV5-1 combines with J gene TRBJ2-5, with D perhaps matching TRBD2 (5 bases). The V gene's germline CDR1 is SGHRS and CDR2 YFSETQ. This CDR3 region has 13 residues. V was trimmed by 0 bases and J by 10 bases, leaving 13 bases between them. The CDR3 is CASSLDGQRFQYF. The DNA of the CDR3 is TGCGCCAGCAGCTTGGATGGCCAGCGGTTCCAGTACTTC.

The table lists this clone with many counts. The chain employs TRBV6-2 or TRBV6-3 and TRBJ2-7; the D gene is possibly TRBD2 (6 bases). The V gene lost 5 bases and the J gene lost 0 bases, with 14 bases spanning the gap. Germline CDR1 and CDR2: MNHEY and SVGEGT. This CDR3 contains 15 residues. The CDR3 protein is CASSVSGASSYEQYF. In DNA, the CDR3 is TGTGCCAGCAGTGTCTCGGGAGCGAGCTCCTACGAGCAGTACTTC.

Only a few counts were recorded for this clone. The chain is built from TRBV3-1 (or the pseudogene TRBV3-2) and TRBJ2-7; 7 nucleotides agree with TRBD1. The trim removed 6 bases at V and 6 bases at J, leaving 2 bases unmatched. The germline CDR1 and CDR2 sequences are LGHDT and YNNKEL (reference sequence). This CDR3 contains 11 residues. CDR3 amino acids: CASRDRFEQYF. CDR3 DNA sequence: TGTGCCAGCAGGGACAGGTTCGAGCAGTACTTC.

The chain has TRBV7-2 and TRBJ2-7, with D possibly matching TRBD1 (6 bases). Germline CDR1 and CDR2: SGHTA and FQGNSA. Trimming took 5 bases from V and 7 from J, leaving 15 bases between them. The CDR3 has 13 amino acids. The CDR3 spells CASSPPTQGEQYF. The DNA for the CDR3 is TGTGCCAGCAGCCCCCCCACACAGGGAGAGCAGTACTTC.